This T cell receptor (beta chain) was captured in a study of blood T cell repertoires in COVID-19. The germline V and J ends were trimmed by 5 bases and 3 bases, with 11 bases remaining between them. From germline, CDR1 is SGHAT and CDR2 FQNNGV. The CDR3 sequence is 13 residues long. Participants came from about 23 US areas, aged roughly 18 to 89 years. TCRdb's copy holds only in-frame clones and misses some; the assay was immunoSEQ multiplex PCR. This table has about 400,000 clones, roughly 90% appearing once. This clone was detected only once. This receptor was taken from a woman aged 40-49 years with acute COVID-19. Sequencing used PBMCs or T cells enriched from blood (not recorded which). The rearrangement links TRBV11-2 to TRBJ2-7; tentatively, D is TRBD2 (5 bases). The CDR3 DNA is TGTGCCAGCAGCCGCACCGGGGACTACGAGCAGTACTTC. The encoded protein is CASSRTGDYEQYF. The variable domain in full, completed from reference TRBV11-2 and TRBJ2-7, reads EAGVAQSPRYKIIEKRQSVAFWCNPISGHATLYWYQQILGQGPKLLIQFQNNGVVDDSQLPKDRFSAERLKGVDSTLKIQPAKLEDSAVYLCASSRTGDYEQYFGPGTRLTVT.